This entry is about one T cell receptor (beta chain). The sample is drawn from a study of cytomegalovirus exposure and HLA in healthy donors. Primers for the PCR totalled 60 Vbeta and 13 Jbeta. The table came from immunoSEQ multiplex PCR; TCRdb's copy has only in-frame clones and leaves some out. The table lists about 140,000 clones, 70% to 75% of them singletons. The source of this sequence is a woman in her 30s in good health and CMV-seronegative. The sample was PBMCs.

CDR3 residues: CASSLGTARGYGYTF. The CDR3 DNA sequence: TGTGCCAGCAGCTTGGGGACAGCTCGGGGCTATGGCTACACCTTC. This chain links TRBV5-6 with TRBJ1-2; TRBD1 might be the D (6 bases). Germline V gene sequence: CDR1 SGHDT, CDR2 YYEEEE. The CDR3 runs to 15 residues. Trimming removed 0 bases at V and 4 bases at J, with 13 bases between.